This TCR beta chain was captured in a study of vaccination effects on CD4 cells after COVID-19. Study-level results: Cross-reactivity with common cold coronaviruses was shown by only 1 of 255 vaccine-induced clones in healthy vaccinees.

Measured with immunoSEQ multiplex PCR; TCRdb has only the in-frame clones, and not every one. The sample has approximately 78,000 clones, approximately 80% seen once; the top ten hold 1.2%. Expansion of antigen-specific CD4+ T cells with viral peptide pools was carried out by the ViraFEST assay before sequencing. Investigators separated out CD4+ T cells once more than nine days of culture had passed. Participants were given two doses of BNT162b2 or mRNA-1273 vaccine. None of these healthy vaccinees had been infected with SARS-CoV-2 before vaccination. A word on this clone: Its antigen remains unknown.

This CDR3 contains 13 residues. Trimming took off 0 bases at V and 5 bases at J, with 7 bases between the two ends. The V gene's germline CDR1 is GTSNPN and CDR2 SVGIG (reference sequence). The starting material was CD4+ T cells from PBMCs cultured with HCoV-229E spike peptides, obtained after COVID-19 vaccination. The TCR sequence derives from a human donor who received a COVID-19 vaccine. This chain uses TRBV30 with TRBJ1-4; D is ambiguous. The DNA of the CDR3 is TGTGCCTGGAGTGTACTGCGGAATGAAAAACTGTTTTTT. It is translated as CAWSVLRNEKLFF.